This is a list of T cell receptor beta chains from one sample in a study of early T cells in non-severe SARS-CoV-2 infection. TCRdb used MiXCR to reprocess the 5' RACE reads, holding one entry per CDR3 protein. The sample lists approximately 50,000 distinct CDR3 sequences, about 7.8% seen once, with 4.5% to 7% in the top ten. Sequenced: whole blood. The source of these receptors is an adult who was a healthcare worker with PCR-confirmed SARS-CoV-2 infection or an uninfected control (not recorded which). CDR3s include the opening cysteine and the closing phenylalanine or tryptophan. Fields, in order: J gene, V gene, D gene, clone size, CDR3 protein, CDR3 DNA. A D gene is named only where the DNA matches it firmly. The size of a clone is reported for some rows only, either as once, few or many, or as a class for expanded clones.

J: TRBJ1-6
V: TRBV28
D: NA
size: many
CDR3: CASRPQGAYNSPLHF
DNA: TGTGCCAGCAGGCCACAGGGAGCCTATAATTCACCCCTCCACTTT

J: TRBJ1-3
V: TRBV4-1
D: NA
size: many
CDR3: CASSPVRGPGNTIYF
DNA: TGCGCCAGCAGCCCGGTTAGGGGTCCTGGAAACACCATATATTTT

J: TRBJ1-1
V: TRBV5-8
D: NA
size: many
CDR3: CASSLVMNTEAFF
DNA: TGTGCCAGCAGCTTGGTCATGAACACTGAAGCTTTCTTT

J: TRBJ2-2
V: TRBV7-3
D: TRBD1
size: NA
CDR3: CASSQDRVTGELFF
DNA: TGTGCCAGCAGCCAAGACAGGGTCACCGGGGAGCTGTTTTTT

J: TRBJ2-2
V: TRBV25-1
D: NA
size: NA
CDR3: CASTYTGELFF
DNA: TGTGCCAGCACCTACACCGGGGAGCTGTTTTTT

J: TRBJ1-1
V: TRBV11-3
D: NA
size: many
CDR3: CASSLGQTNTEAFF
DNA: TGTGCCAGCAGCTTAGGGCAAACGAACACTGAAGCTTTCTTT

J: TRBJ2-3
V: TRBV28
D: TRBD1
size: few
CDR3: CASSVTGTGVDTQYF
DNA: TGTGCCAGCAGTGTAACCGGGACAGGGGTGGATACGCAGTATTTT

J: TRBJ1-2
V: TRBV29-1
D: NA
size: few
CDR3: CSGDPGSYGYTF
DNA: TGCAGCGGCGATCCGGGCAGCTATGGCTACACCTTC

J: TRBJ2-4
V: TRBV4-1
D: NA
size: NA
CDR3: CASSQGRALTPKNIQYF
DNA: TGCGCCAGCAGCCAAGGGCGGGCATTAACCCCAAAAAACATTCAGTACTTC

J: TRBJ1-2
V: TRBV5-4
D: TRBD1
size: NA
CDR3: CASSSRTGGADGYTF
DNA: TGTGCCAGCAGCTCAAGGACAGGGGGCGCCGATGGCTACACCTTC

J: TRBJ1-6
V: TRBV6-2/TRBV6-3
D: NA
size: NA
CDR3: CATATLDNSPLHF
DNA: TGTGCCACCGCTACTTTGGATAATTCACCCCTCCACTTT

J: TRBJ1-6
V: TRBV7-8
D: NA
size: NA
CDR3: CASTPSEVSPLHF
DNA: TGTGCCAGCACCCCCTCCGAGGTTTCACCCCTCCACTTT

J: TRBJ2-3
V: TRBV7-9
D: TRBD2
size: few
CDR3: CASSLGGGSSGTDTQYF
DNA: TGTGCCAGCAGCTTGGGCGGGGGGTCATCAGGCACAGATACGCAGTATTTT

J: TRBJ1-3
V: TRBV29-1
D: NA
size: many
CDR3: CSVWTDSGNTIYF
DNA: TGCAGCGTTTGGACAGACTCTGGAAACACCATATATTTT

J: TRBJ2-1
V: TRBV5-1
D: TRBD1
size: NA
CDR3: CASSSGTGGREQFF
DNA: TGCGCCAGCAGCTCCGGGACAGGGGGCAGGGAACAGTTCTTC

J: TRBJ1-5
V: TRBV12-3/TRBV12-4
D: NA
size: NA
CDR3: CASTFGGWQPQHF
DNA: TGTGCCAGCACGTTTGGGGGATGGCAGCCCCAGCATTTT

J: TRBJ1-5
V: TRBV4-2
D: NA
size: many
CDR3: CASSQDQGNQPQHF
DNA: TGTGCCAGCAGCCAAGATCAGGGAAATCAGCCCCAGCATTTT

J: TRBJ1-2
V: TRBV24-1
D: TRBD1
size: many
CDR3: CATSNRGYGYTF
DNA: TGTGCCACCAGTAACAGGGGCTATGGCTACACCTTC

J: TRBJ1-5
V: TRBV30
D: NA
size: many
CDR3: CAWSVSHNQPQHF
DNA: TGTGCCTGGAGTGTGTCCCACAATCAGCCCCAGCATTTT

J: TRBJ2-7
V: TRBV11-2
D: TRBD1
size: many
CDR3: CASSLDLTGTYEQYF
DNA: TGTGCCAGCAGCTTAGACCTGACAGGGACCTACGAGCAGTACTTC

J: TRBJ1-6
V: TRBV10-3
D: TRBD1
size: NA
CDR3: CAISQGQVNSPLHF
DNA: TGTGCCATCAGCCAGGGACAGGTTAATTCACCCCTCCACTTT

J: TRBJ2-1
V: TRBV3-1
D: NA
size: many
CDR3: CASSQASLRGYNEQFF
DNA: TGTGCCAGCAGCCAGGCCTCCCTACGGGGATACAATGAGCAGTTCTTC

J: TRBJ1-1
V: TRBV7-2
D: NA
size: many
CDR3: CASSLAGDNTEAFF
DNA: TGTGCCAGCAGCTTAGCAGGGGACAACACTGAAGCTTTCTTT

J: TRBJ2-3
V: TRBV27
D: NA
size: NA
CDR3: CASSLWEADTQYF
DNA: TGTGCCAGCAGTTTATGGGAAGCAGATACGCAGTATTTT

J: TRBJ1-3
V: TRBV15
D: NA
size: many
CDR3: CATSRAWPGTGNTIYF
DNA: TGTGCCACCAGCAGAGCTTGGCCGGGTACTGGAAACACCATATATTTT

J: TRBJ1-2
V: TRBV9
D: TRBD1
size: NA
CDR3: CASSVTPDRGSYYGYTF
DNA: TGTGCCAGCAGCGTAACCCCTGACAGGGGGTCTTACTATGGCTACACCTTC

J: TRBJ2-1
V: TRBV20-1
D: TRBD2
size: many
CDR3: CSAPGAGGQSYNEQFF
DNA: TGCAGTGCTCCAGGAGCGGGGGGGCAATCCTACAATGAGCAGTTCTTC

J: TRBJ1-1
V: TRBV11-3
D: NA
size: many
CDR3: CASSLGGIEAFF
DNA: TGTGCCAGCAGCTTAGGAGGTATCGAAGCTTTCTTT

J: TRBJ2-3
V: TRBV4-1
D: NA
size: few
CDR3: CASSQDFRGTRDTQYF
DNA: TGCGCCAGCAGCCAAGATTTCCGGGGGACAAGGGATACGCAGTATTTT

J: TRBJ2-7
V: TRBV20-1
D: NA
size: many
CDR3: CSARGGLSAYEQYF
DNA: TGCAGTGCTAGGGGGGGACTCTCGGCCTACGAGCAGTACTTC

J: TRBJ2-2
V: TRBV2
D: TRBD1
size: few
CDR3: CASRGQGAYTGELFF
DNA: TGTGCCAGCAGGGGACAGGGGGCGTACACCGGGGAGCTGTTTTTT

J: TRBJ2-7
V: TRBV7-2
D: TRBD2
size: few
CDR3: CASRGGTVGSYEQYF
DNA: TGTGCCAGCAGGGGAGGGACGGTAGGATCCTACGAGCAGTACTTC

J: TRBJ1-5
V: TRBV6-6
D: NA
size: many
CDR3: CASSYSTVYQPQHF
DNA: TGTGCCAGCAGTTATTCGACAGTTTATCAGCCCCAGCATTTT

J: TRBJ1-6
V: TRBV2
D: TRBD1
size: NA
CDR3: CASRGTGVNSPLHF
DNA: TGTGCCAGCAGGGGGACAGGGGTAAATTCACCCCTCCACTTT

J: TRBJ1-1
V: TRBV18
D: TRBD1
size: many
CDR3: CASSPYRTGNTEAFF
DNA: TGTGCCAGCTCACCCTATAGGACAGGGAACACTGAAGCTTTCTTT

J: TRBJ1-5
V: TRBV7-3
D: NA
size: many
CDR3: CASKGDTYSNQPQHF
DNA: TGTGCCAGCAAGGGGGACACTTATAGCAATCAGCCCCAGCATTTT

J: TRBJ1-1
V: TRBV5-1
D: NA
size: few
CDR3: CASSLERTNTEAFF
DNA: TGCGCCAGCAGCTTGGAAAGGACAAACACTGAAGCTTTCTTT

J: TRBJ1-6
V: TRBV3-1
D: TRBD1
size: many
CDR3: CASSPRDSSKNSPLHF
DNA: TGTGCCAGCAGCCCGCGGGACAGTAGTAAGAATTCACCCCTCCACTTT

J: TRBJ1-1
V: TRBV6-5
D: NA
size: NA
CDR3: CASSYGPGKANTEAFF
DNA: TGTGCCAGCAGTTATGGGCCAGGCAAGGCGAACACTGAAGCTTTCTTT

J: TRBJ2-3
V: TRBV7-2
D: NA
size: many
CDR3: CASSLETSGTSTDTQYF
DNA: TGTGCCAGCAGCTTAGAGACTAGTGGAACTAGCACAGATACGCAGTATTTT